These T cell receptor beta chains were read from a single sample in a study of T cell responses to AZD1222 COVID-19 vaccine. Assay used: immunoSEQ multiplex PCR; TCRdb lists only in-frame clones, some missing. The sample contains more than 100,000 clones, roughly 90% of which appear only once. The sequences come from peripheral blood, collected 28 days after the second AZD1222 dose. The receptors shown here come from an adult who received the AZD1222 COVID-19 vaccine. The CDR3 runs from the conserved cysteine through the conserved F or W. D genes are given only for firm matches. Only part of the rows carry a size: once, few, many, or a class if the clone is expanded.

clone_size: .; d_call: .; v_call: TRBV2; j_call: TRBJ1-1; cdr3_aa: CASSDEGGLTEAFF; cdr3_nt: TGTGCCAGCAGTGATGAAGGAGGGTTAACTGAAGCTTTCTTT
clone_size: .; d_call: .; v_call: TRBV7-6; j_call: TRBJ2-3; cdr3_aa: CASSLIATAANTQYF; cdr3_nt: TGTGCCAGCAGCTTAATTGCGACAGCAGCGAATACGCAGTATTTT
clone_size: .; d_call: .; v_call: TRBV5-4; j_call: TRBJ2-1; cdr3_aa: CASSTEAQGTNEQFF; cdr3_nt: TGTGCCAGCAGCACCGAAGCGCAGGGAACCAATGAGCAGTTCTTC
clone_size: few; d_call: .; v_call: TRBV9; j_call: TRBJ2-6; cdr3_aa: CASSVEAGPLSGANVLTF; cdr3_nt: TGTGCCAGCAGCGTAGAGGCAGGTCCCCTCTCTGGGGCCAACGTCCTGACTTTC
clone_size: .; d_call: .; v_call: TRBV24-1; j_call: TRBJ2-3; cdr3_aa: CATAGSVRTDTQYF; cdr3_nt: TGTGCCACGGCGGGCAGTGTCCGCACAGATACGCAGTATTTT
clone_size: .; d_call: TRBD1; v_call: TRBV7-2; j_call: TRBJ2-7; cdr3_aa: CASSLGGTGLGYEQYF; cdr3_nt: TGTGCCAGCAGCTTAGGGGGGACAGGGCTGGGGTACGAGCAGTACTTC
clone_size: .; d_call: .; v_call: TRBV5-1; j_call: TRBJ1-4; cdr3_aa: CASSLNTATNEKLFF; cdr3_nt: TGCGCCAGCAGCTTGAATACAGCAACTAATGAAAAACTGTTTTTT
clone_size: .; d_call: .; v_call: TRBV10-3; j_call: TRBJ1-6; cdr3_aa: CAISEARSNSPLHF; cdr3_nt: TGTGCCATCAGTGAGGCAAGAAGTAATTCACCCCTCCACTTT
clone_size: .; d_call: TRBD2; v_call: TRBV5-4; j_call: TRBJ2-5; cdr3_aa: CASSLPGLAGSETQYF; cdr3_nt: TGTGCCAGCAGCTTGCCCGGACTAGCGGGAAGTGAGACCCAGTACTTC
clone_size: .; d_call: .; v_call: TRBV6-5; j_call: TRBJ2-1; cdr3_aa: CASSYGTVYNEQFF; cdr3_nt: TGTGCCAGCAGTTACGGGACGGTATACAATGAGCAGTTCTTC
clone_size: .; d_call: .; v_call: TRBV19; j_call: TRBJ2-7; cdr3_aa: CASSPFATVLHEQYF; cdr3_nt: TGTGCCAGTAGCCCGTTTGCAACCGTCCTCCACGAGCAGTACTTC
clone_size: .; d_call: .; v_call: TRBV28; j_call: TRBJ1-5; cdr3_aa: CASSTPPRGNQPQHF; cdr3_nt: TGTGCCAGCAGCACTCCGCCGAGGGGCAATCAGCCCCAGCATTTT
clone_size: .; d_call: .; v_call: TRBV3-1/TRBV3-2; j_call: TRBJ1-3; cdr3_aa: CASSQDSLQLQGNTIYF; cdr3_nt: TGTGCCAGCAGCCAAGATTCCCTGCAGCTGCAGGGAAACACCATATATTTT
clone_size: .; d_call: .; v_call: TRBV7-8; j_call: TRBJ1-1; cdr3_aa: CASIKRGRDTEAFF; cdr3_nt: TGTGCCAGCATTAAAAGGGGCAGGGACACTGAAGCTTTCTTT
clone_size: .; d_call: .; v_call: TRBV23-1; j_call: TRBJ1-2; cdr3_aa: CASSPIFNYGYTF; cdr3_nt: TGCGCCAGCAGTCCGATCTTTAACTATGGCTACACCTTC
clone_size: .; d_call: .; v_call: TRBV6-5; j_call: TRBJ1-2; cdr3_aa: CASSLGRRNYGYTF; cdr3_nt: TGTGCCAGCAGTTTGGGCAGGAGGAACTATGGCTACACCTTC
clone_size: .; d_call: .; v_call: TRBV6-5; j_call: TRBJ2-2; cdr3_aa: CASSYQGSGELFF; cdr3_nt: TGTGCCAGCAGTTATCAGGGCTCCGGGGAGCTGTTTTTT
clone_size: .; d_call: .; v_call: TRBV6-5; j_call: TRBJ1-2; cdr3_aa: CASSYLGSGYTF; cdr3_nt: TGTGCCAGCAGTTATTTGGGAAGCGGCTACACCTTC
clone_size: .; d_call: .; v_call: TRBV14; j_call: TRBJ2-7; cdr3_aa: CASSQTGHEQYF; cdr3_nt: TGTGCCAGCAGCCAGACAGGACACGAGCAGTACTTC
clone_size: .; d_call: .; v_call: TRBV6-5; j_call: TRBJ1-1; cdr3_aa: CASSSGRPILLAFF; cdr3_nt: TGTGCCAGCAGCTCAGGGCGACCGATCCTCCTAGCTTTCTTT
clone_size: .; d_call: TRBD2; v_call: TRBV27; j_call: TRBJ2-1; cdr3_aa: CASSPGTSMGDEQFF; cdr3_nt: TGTGCCAGCAGTCCTGGGACTAGTATGGGCGATGAGCAGTTCTTC
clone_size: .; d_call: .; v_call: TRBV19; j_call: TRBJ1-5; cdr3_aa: CASMTGAQPQHF; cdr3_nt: TGTGCCAGTATGACAGGAGCTCAGCCCCAGCATTTT
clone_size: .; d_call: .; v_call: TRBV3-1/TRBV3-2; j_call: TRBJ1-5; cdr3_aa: CASSRGGNQPQHF; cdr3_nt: TGTGCCAGCAGCCGAGGGGGGAATCAGCCCCAGCATTTT
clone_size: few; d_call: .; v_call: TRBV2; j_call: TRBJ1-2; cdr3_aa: CASSEAAGRVYGYTF; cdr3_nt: TGTGCCAGCAGTGAAGCCGCGGGGAGGGTCTATGGCTACACCTTC
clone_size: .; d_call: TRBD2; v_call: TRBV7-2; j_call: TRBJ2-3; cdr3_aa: CASSFGGGASTDTQYF; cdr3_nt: TGTGCCAGCAGCTTCGGCGGGGGGGCTAGCACAGATACGCAGTATTTT
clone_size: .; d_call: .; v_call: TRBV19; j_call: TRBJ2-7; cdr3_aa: CASSLGVSYEQYF; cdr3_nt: TGTGCCAGTAGTCTAGGAGTTTCCTACGAGCAGTACTTC
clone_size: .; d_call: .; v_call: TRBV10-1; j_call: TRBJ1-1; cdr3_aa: CASSDGGYRAAEAFF; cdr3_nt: TGCGCCAGCAGTGATGGGGGGTACAGGGCGGCTGAAGCTTTCTTT
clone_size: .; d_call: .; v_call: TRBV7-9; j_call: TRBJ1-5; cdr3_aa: CASSLKGDNQPQHF; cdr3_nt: TGTGCCAGCAGCTTAAAAGGGGACAATCAGCCCCAGCATTTT
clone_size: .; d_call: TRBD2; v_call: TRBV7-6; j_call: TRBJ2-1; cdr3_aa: CASSPRTSGGDEQFF; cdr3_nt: TGTGCCAGCAGCCCCCGGACTAGCGGAGGAGATGAGCAGTTCTTC
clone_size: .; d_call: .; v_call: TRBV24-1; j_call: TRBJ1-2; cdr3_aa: CATSEQGEYGYTF; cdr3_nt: TGTGCCACCAGTGAACAGGGAGAATATGGCTACACCTTC
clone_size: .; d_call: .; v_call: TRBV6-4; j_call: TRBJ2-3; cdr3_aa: CASSDSWSTDTQYF; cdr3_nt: TGTGCCAGCAGTGACTCGTGGTCCACAGATACGCAGTATTTT
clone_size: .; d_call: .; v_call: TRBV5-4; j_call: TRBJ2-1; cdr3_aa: CASSGATVSYNEQFF; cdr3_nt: TGTGCCAGCAGCGGAGCGACAGTGTCCTACAATGAGCAGTTCTTC
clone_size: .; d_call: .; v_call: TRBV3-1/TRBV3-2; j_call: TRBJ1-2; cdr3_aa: CASSAPGQIYGYTF; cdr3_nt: TGTGCCAGCAGCGCACCGGGACAAATCTATGGCTACACCTTC
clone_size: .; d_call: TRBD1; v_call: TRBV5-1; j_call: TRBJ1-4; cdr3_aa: CASSLEPGQGFFGTNEKLFF; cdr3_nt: TGCGCCAGCAGCCTTGAACCGGGACAGGGATTTTTTGGAACTAATGAAAAACTGTTTTTT
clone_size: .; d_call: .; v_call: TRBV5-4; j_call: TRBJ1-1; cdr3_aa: CASSLVAWGEVRTEAFF; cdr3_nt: TGTGCCAGCAGCTTGGTTGCCTGGGGCGAGGTACGCACTGAAGCTTTCTTT
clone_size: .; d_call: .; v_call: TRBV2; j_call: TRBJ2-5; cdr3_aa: CASKAGMVTQYF; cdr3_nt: TGTGCCAGCAAAGCAGGGATGGTGACCCAGTACTTC
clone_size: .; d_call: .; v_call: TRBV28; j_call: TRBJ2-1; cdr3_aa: CASSRNPPSGEQFF; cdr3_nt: TGTGCCAGCAGTCGTAACCCCCCCTCGGGGGAGCAGTTCTTC
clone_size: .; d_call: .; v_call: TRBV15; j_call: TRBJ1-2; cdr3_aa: CATSRGADRMNYGYTF; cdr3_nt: TGTGCCACCAGCCGTGGGGCCGACAGAATGAACTATGGCTACACCTTC
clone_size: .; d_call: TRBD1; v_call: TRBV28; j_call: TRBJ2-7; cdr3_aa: CASRGLTGLYEQYF; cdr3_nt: TGTGCCAGCAGGGGGTTGACAGGGCTGTACGAGCAGTACTTC
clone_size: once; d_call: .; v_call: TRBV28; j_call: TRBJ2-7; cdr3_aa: CASSLPGAGTYEQYF; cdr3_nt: TGTGCCAGCAGTTTACCCGGAGCAGGGACCTACGAGCAGTACTTC
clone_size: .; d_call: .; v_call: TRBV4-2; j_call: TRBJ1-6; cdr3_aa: CASSQEGSYNSPLHF; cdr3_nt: TGTGCCAGCAGCCAAGAGGGAAGCTATAATTCACCCCTCCACTTT
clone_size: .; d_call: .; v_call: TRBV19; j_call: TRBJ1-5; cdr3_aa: CASSITGDSNQPQHF; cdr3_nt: TGTGCCAGTAGTATAACTGGGGATAGCAATCAGCCCCAGCATTTT
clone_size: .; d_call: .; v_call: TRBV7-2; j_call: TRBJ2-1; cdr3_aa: CASSLYGVSYNEQFF; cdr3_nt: TGTGCCAGCAGCCTCTATGGGGTCTCCTACAATGAGCAGTTCTTC
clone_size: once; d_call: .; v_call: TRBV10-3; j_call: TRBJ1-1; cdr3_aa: CAISDRQAGTEAFF; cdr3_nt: TGTGCCATCAGTGACCGACAGGCGGGCACTGAAGCTTTCTTT
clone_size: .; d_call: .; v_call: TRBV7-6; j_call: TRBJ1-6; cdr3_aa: CASSLVDPGSADSPLHF; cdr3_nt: TGTGCCAGCAGCTTAGTCGATCCGGGGTCGGCAGATTCACCCCTCCACTTT
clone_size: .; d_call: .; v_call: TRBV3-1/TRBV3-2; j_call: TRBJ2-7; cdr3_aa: CASSQSGGGGYEQYF; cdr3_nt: TGTGCCAGCAGCCAATCCGGAGGGGGGGGATACGAGCAGTACTTC
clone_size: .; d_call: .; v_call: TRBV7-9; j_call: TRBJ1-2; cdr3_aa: CASSSPGLAGYTF; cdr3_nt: TGTGCCAGCAGCTCTCCAGGGCTGGCTGGCTACACCTTC
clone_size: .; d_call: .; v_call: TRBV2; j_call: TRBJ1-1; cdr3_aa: CASSESRVDTEAFF; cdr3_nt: TGTGCCAGCAGTGAGAGCAGGGTGGACACTGAAGCTTTCTTT
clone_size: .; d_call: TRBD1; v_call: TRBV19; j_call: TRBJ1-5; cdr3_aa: CASSIGTANQPQHF; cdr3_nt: TGTGCCAGTAGTATCGGGACAGCGAATCAGCCCCAGCATTTT
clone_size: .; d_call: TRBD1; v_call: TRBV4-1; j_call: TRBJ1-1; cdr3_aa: CASSQAMTGGGTEAFF; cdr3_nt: TGCGCCAGCAGCCAGGCCATGACAGGGGGAGGAACTGAAGCTTTCTTT
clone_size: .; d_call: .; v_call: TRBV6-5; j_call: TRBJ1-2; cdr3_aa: CASSYGVGDGYTF; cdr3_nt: TGTGCCAGCAGTTACGGGGTAGGGGATGGCTACACCTTC
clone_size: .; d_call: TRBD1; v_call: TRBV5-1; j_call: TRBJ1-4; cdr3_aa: CASSLGGQSTNEKLFF; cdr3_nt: TGCGCCAGCAGCTTGGGGGGACAGTCAACTAATGAAAAACTGTTTTTT
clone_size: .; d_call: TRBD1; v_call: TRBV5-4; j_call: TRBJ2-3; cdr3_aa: CASSFQSQGAGDTQYF; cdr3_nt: TGTGCCAGCAGCTTTCAGTCGCAGGGGGCGGGAGATACGCAGTATTTT
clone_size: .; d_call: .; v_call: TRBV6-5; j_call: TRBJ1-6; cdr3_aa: CASSFRGRNSPLHF; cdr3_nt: TGTGCCAGCAGTTTCAGGGGCCGTAATTCACCCCTCCACTTT